This TCR beta chain comes out of a study of blood T cell repertoires in COVID-19. Study context: The United States, Italy and Spain provided the acute and convalescent COVID-19 samples. The cDNA or gDNA used as material had been derived from T cells, B-cell-depleted T cells, or PBMCs.

In germline, CDR1 is KGHDR, CDR2 SFDVKD. This CDR3 has 14 residues. V lost 0 bases and J 4 bases, leaving 5 bases between the germline ends. Study processing details: Amplification of reference gene primers provided the estimated nucleated cell counts. Assay used: immunoSEQ multiplex PCR; TCRdb lists only in-frame clones, some missing. V, J and clone size were drawn from that table, and D and trimming were deduced from the DNA. The table lists more than 25,000 clones, 75% to 90% of them singletons, with 28% in the top ten. The Seattle site enrolled patients during active infection and followed them longitudinally.

This chain uses TRBV24-1 with TRBJ2-2; D remains unclear. Sequencing used peripheral blood. This TCR came from a woman aged 80 or over with COVID-19, enrolled during active disease. In nucleotides, the CDR3 is TGTGCCACCAGTGATTTGCACGGCACCGGGGAGCTGTTTTTT. Translation gives CATSDLHGTGELFF.